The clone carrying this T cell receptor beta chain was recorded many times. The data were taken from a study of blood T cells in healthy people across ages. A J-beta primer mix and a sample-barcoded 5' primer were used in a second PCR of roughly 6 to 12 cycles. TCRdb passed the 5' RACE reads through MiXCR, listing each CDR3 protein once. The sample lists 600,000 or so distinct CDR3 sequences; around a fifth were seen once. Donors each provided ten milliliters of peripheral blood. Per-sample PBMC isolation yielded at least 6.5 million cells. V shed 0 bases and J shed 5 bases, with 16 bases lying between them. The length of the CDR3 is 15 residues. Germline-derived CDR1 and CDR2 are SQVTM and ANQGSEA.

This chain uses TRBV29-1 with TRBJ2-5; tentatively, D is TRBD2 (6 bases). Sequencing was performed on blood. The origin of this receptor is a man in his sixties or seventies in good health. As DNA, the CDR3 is TGCAGCGTTGAAGATCGGACTAAGTCTCTGGAGACCCAGTACTTC. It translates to CSVEDRTKSLETQYF.